This T cell receptor (beta chain) comes out of a study of blood T cell repertoires in COVID-19. About the research overall: Italy, Spain and the United States were the sources of the convalescent and acute COVID-19 samples. PBMCs, B-cell-depleted T cells, or T cells were the source of the cDNA or gDNA that made up the material.

The CDR3 is 14 amino acids. Trimming removed 5 bases from V and 8 bases from J, with 18 bases in between. Per germline, CDR1 LNHNV and CDR2 YYDKDF (reference sequence). In the authors' methods: Reference gene primers were amplified, and this amplification served to estimate nucleated cell counts. TCRdb's table, derived via immunoSEQ multiplex PCR, lists solely in-frame clones and lacks some. V, J and clone size are those of that table, while D and trimming were read from the DNA. This sample has 95,000 to 150,000 clones; roughly 79% occur once, and the top ten carry about 2.3%. Source material: peripheral blood. This receptor was identified in an older man with acute or convalescent COVID-19. The V call is TRBV15, the J call TRBJ1-2; TRBD1 is a possible D gene (6 bases). Here the CDR3 reads CATSGSGGGRGYTF. CDR3 bases: TGTGCCACCAGCGGATCGGGAGGGGGTCGGGGCTACACCTTC. The whole variable domain, filled in from reference TRBV15 and TRBJ1-2, reads DAMVIQNPRYQVTQFGKPVTLSCSQTLNHNVMYWYQQKSSQAPKLLFHYYDKDFNNEADTPDNFQSRRPNTSFCFLDIRSPGLGDTAMYLCATSGSGGGRGYTFGSGTRLTVV.